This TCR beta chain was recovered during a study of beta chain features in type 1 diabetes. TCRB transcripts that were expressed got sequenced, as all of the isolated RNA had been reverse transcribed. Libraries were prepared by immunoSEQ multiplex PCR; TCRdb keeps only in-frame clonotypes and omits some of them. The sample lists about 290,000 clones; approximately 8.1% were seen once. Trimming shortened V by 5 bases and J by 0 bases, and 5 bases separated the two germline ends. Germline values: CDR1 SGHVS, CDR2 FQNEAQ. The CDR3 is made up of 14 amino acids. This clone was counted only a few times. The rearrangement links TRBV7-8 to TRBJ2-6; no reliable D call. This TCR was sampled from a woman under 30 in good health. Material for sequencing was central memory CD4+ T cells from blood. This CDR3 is CASSTYSGANVLTF. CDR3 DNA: TGTGCCAGCAGCACTTACTCTGGGGCCAACGTCCTGACTTTC.